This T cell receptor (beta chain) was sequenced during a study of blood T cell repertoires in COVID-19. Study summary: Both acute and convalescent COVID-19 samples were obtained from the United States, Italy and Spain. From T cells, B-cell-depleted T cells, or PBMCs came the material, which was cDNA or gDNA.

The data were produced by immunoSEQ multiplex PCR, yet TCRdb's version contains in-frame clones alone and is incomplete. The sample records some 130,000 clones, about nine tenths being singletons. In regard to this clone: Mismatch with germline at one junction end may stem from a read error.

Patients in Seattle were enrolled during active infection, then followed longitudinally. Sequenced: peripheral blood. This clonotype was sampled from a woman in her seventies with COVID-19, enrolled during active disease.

This CDR3 is CASSRTTTDTPYF. CDR3 nucleotide sequence: TGTGCCAGCAGCCGGACTACCACAGATACGCCGTATTTT. The chain couples TRBV2 to TRBJ2-3, with D possibly being TRBD2 (6 bases). CDR3 length: 13 residues. In germline, CDR1 is SNHLY, CDR2 FYNNEI.